This passage covers 18 T cell receptor beta chains from one sample sequenced in a study of blood T cell repertoires in COVID-19. Clones were sequenced by immunoSEQ multiplex PCR, and TCRdb holds only the in-frame ones, with some missing. The sample shows roughly 250,000 clones, 90% to 95% of them seen only once. Sequencing was performed on PBMCs or T cells enriched from blood (not recorded which). The receptors derive from a woman in her late teens or twenties who had recovered from COVID-19.

The chain links TRBV27 to TRBJ1-2; 7 bases fit TRBD1. Trimming cost V 3 bases and J 5 bases; bases outside gene matches: 15. This CDR3 is 17 amino acids long. Germline V gives CDR1 MNHEY, CDR2 SMNVEV (reference sequence). CDR3 region: CASSFRATGVALYGYTF. CDR3 coding DNA: TGTGCCAGCAGTTTCAGGGCAACAGGGGTTGCCTTATATGGCTACACCTTC.

V and J are TRBV3-1 (or the pseudogene TRBV3-2) and TRBJ2-1, with 12 bases lining up with TRBD2. V shed 3 bases and J 10 bases; nucleotides not matched to a gene: 1. Germline V gene data show CDR1 as LGHDT and CDR2 as YNNKEL (reference sequence). This CDR3 has 13 residues. This CDR3 is CASSQGTSGEQFF. The CDR3 nucleotides read TGTGCCAGCAGCCAGGGGACTAGCGGGGAGCAGTTCTTC.

For the CDR3, the DNA is TGTGCCAGCGCCTGGGAACGGGGCGAGCAGTACTTC. Protein sequence: CASAWERGEQYF. V is TRBV28 and J is TRBJ2-7; D perhaps matches TRBD2 (5 bases). V gave up 8 bases and J gave up 6 bases, with 14 bases separating them. CDR3 length equals 12 residues. Per germline, CDR1 MDHEN and CDR2 SYDVKM.

This sequence joins TRBV6-4 and TRBJ2-3, with D possibly TRBD2 on 7 matching bases. This CDR3 comprises 15 residues. V lost 6 bases, J lost 2 bases, and 15 bases lay in between. Germline V gives CDR1 MRHNA, CDR2 SNTAGT. The CDR3 loop is CASSIGGGNTDTQYF. CDR3 DNA sequence: TGTGCCAGCAGCATAGGGGGGGGAAACACAGATACGCAGTATTTT.

This chain links TRBV18 with TRBJ2-3; D is uncertain. Germline V gene sequence: CDR1 KGHSH, CDR2 LQKENI. The CDR3 totals 15 residues. Trimming took 3 bases from V and 0 from J, leaving 10 bases between them. The CDR3 spells CASSPLITSTDTQYF. The CDR3, as DNA: TGTGCCAGCTCACCCCTTATAACTAGCACAGATACGCAGTATTTT.

This chain uses TRBV7-2 with TRBJ2-7; D perhaps matches TRBD1 (6 bases). Germline V CDR1 and CDR2: SGHTA, FQGNSA. There are 14 residues in the CDR3. The V end was cut by 4 bases, the J end by 2 bases, with 12 bases between. CDR3 DNA: TGTGCCAGCAGCTCCAACAGGGCCGCCTACGAGCAGTACTTC. It translates to CASSSNRAAYEQYF.

The chain combines TRBV7-8 with TRBJ2-1; 8 positions match TRBD1. The CDR3 extends over 21 amino acids. The germline V gene has CDR1 SGHVS and CDR2 FQNEAQ. Unmatched junction bases numbered 19, after V lost 0 bases and J lost 3 bases. The CDR3 protein is CASSLARPGTGGLGDYNEQFF. In nucleotides, the CDR3 is TGTGCCAGCAGCTTAGCCCGACCCGGGACAGGTGGCCTCGGGGACTACAATGAGCAGTTCTTC.

In this sample, this clone turned up a few times. This chain connects TRBV5-6 to TRBJ2-1; 7 nucleotides match TRBD1. Germline V gene data show CDR1 as SGHDT and CDR2 as YYEEEE. CDR3 length: 15 amino acids. With 4 bases clipped from V and 0 bases from J, the junction kept 4 bases outside the gene matches. Here the CDR3 DNA reads TGTGCCAGCAGCGCTCAGGGGGTCTCCTACAATGAGCAGTTCTTC. This codes for CASSAQGVSYNEQFF. The full variable domain, in which reference TRBV5-6 and TRBJ2-1 provide the parts outside the CDR3, is DAGVTQSPTHLIKTRGQQVTLRCSPKSGHDTVSWYQQALGQGPQFIFQYYEEEERQRGNFPDRFSGHQFPNYSSELNVNALLLGDSALYLCASSAQGVSYNEQFFGPGTRLTVL.

The chain uses TRBV20-1 and TRBJ2-1; D might be TRBD1 (5 bases). This CDR3 is 15 amino acids long. Per the germline V gene, CDR1 is DFQATT and CDR2 is SNEGSKA (reference sequence). The V end lost 3 bases, the J end lost 5 bases, and 17 bases lay between the germline ends. CDR3 coding DNA: TGCAGTGCTAGTAGGTCAGGCAGGGCTCACAATGAGCAGTTCTTC. This translates into CSASRSGRAHNEQFF.

V gene TRBV5-1 combines with J gene TRBJ1-1; D unclear. Trimming stripped 7 bases from V and 0 bases from J, with 16 bases between. Per germline, CDR1 SGHRS and CDR2 YFSETQ. This CDR3 has 15 residues. CDR3 sequence reads: CASRTGRRLNTEAFF. The CDR3, as DNA: TGCGCCAGCCGTACTGGGCGACGGCTGAACACTGAAGCTTTCTTT.

The chain employs TRBV5-1 and TRBJ1-6, with unresolved D. Germline assignment: CDR1 SGHRS and CDR2 YFSETQ. This CDR3 has 16 residues. V was shortened by 4 bases and J by 6 bases, with 17 bases between the two germline ends. As DNA, the CDR3 is TGCGCCAGCAGCCCCGGAATCCGGGTTCCTAATTCACCCCTCCACTTT. This gives the protein CASSPGIRVPNSPLHF.

This clone was seen only once. The genes are TRBV21-1 and TRBJ2-4; no check of the table's D call, TRBD1, against the DNA was made. TRBV21-1 is a pseudogene. The CDR3 covers 17 residues. CDR3 loop: CASNKIEQGDTKNIQYF. CDR3 sequence (DNA): TGTGCCAGCAACAAAATCGAGCAGGGTGACACCAAAAACATTCAGTACTTC.

Written as DNA, the CDR3 is TGCGCCAGCAGCTTGGGCACAGTGGGCACAGATACGCAGTATTTT. Translation gives CASSLGTVGTDTQYF. The V call is TRBV5-1, the J call TRBJ2-3; no firm D call. V lost 0 bases and J lost 1, with 9 bases in between. The CDR3 extends over 15 amino acids. Germline CDR1 is SGHRS and CDR2 is YFSETQ.

This chain links TRBV9 with TRBJ2-1; possibly TRBD2 for D (5 bases). CDR1 is SGDLS, CDR2 YYNGEE, per germline. The CDR3 runs to 15 residues. V was pared by 0 bases and J by 2 bases, with 9 bases between. The CDR3 reads CASSVGVGAYNEQFF. CDR3 nucleotides: TGTGCCAGCAGCGTAGGGGTGGGAGCCTACAATGAGCAGTTCTTC.

V usage is TRBV13 and J usage is TRBJ2-7, with D possibly being TRBD2 (5 bases). The V end was cut by 3 bases, the J end by 0 bases, with 9 bases between. Per germline, CDR1 PRHDT and CDR2 FYEKMQ (reference sequence). The CDR3 sequence is 14 residues long. This CDR3 reads CASSFVGSSYEQYF. In nucleotides, the CDR3 is TGTGCCAGCAGCTTTGTAGGGAGCTCCTACGAGCAGTACTTC.

This clone was counted a single time. J is TRBJ2-2 and V is TRBV9, with 7 bases matching TRBD1. Trimming took 6 bases from V and 7 from J; bases not matched to a gene: 3. The germline V gene has CDR1 SGDLS and CDR2 YYNGEE. This CDR3 spans 12 amino acids. This CDR3 is CASNRGYGELFF. The CDR3, as DNA: TGTGCCAGCAACAGGGGCTACGGGGAGCTGTTTTTT.

The rearrangement joins TRBV29-1 to TRBJ1-2, with 9 bases identical to TRBD1. The ends lost 2 bases at V and 0 bases at J; junction bases unmatched: 4. The length of the CDR3 is 15 residues. CDR1 and CDR2 from the germline V gene are SQVTM and ANQGSEA. Here the CDR3 reads CSVERDRASNYGYTF. The CDR3 region has the DNA TGCAGCGTTGAAAGGGACAGGGCCTCTAACTATGGCTACACCTTC.

This clone was observed once. V gene TRBV18 combines with J gene TRBJ2-7; no reliable D call. The V end lost 3 bases, the J end lost 5 bases, and 11 bases lay between the germline ends. The germline CDR1 and CDR2 sequences are KGHSH and LQKENI. The CDR3 spans 13 residues. The CDR3 reads CASSPGIKDEQYF. Here the CDR3 DNA reads TGTGCCAGCTCACCGGGCATCAAGGACGAGCAGTACTTC. The variable domain in full, with the rest retrieved from reference TRBV18 and TRBJ2-7, is NAGVMQNPRHLVRRRGQEARLRCSPMKGHSHVYWYRQLPEEGLKFMVYLQKENIIDESGMPKERFSAEFPKEGPSILRIQQVVRGDSAAYFCASSPGIKDEQYFGPGTRLTVT.